The following is a TCR beta chain sequence with its context. The entry originates in a study of T cell responses to AZD1222 COVID-19 vaccine. The assay was immunoSEQ multiplex PCR, and TCRdb's table has in-frame clones only and misses some. In the table there are over 110,000 clones, roughly 90% of which are singletons. Germline lookup yields CDR1 LNHNV and CDR2 YYDKDF (reference sequence). The CDR3 runs to 18 residues. Germline trimming cut 1 base from V and 1 base from J; bases unmatched to any gene: 8. V usage is TRBV15 and J usage is TRBJ2-3, with TRBD1 matching over 10 bases. The clonotype was recovered from an adult who received the AZD1222 COVID-19 vaccine. The sequences come from peripheral blood, collected 28 days after the second AZD1222 dose. In nucleotides, the CDR3 is TGTGCCACCAGCAGAGGACAGGGGGCCTTAGCAGGCACAGATACGCAGTATTTT. It codes for CATSRGQGALAGTDTQYF.